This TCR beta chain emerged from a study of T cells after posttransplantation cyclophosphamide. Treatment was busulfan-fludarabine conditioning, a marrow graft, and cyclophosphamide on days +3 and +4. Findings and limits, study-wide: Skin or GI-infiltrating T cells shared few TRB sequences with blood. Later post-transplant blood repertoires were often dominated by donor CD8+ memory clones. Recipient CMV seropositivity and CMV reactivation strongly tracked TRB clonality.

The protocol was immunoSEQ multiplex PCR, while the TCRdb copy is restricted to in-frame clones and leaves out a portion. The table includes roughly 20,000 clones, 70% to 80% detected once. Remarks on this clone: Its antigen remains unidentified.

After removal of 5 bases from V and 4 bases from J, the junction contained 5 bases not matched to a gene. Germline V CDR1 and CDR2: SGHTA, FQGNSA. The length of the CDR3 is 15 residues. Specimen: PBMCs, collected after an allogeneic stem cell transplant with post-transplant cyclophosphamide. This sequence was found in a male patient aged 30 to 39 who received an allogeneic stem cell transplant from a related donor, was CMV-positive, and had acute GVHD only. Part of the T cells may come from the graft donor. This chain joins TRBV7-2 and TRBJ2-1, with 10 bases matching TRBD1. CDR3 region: CASSPGQGRYNEQFF. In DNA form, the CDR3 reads TGTGCCAGCAGCCCGGGACAGGGGAGGTACAATGAGCAGTTCTTC.